This T cell receptor (beta chain) was sequenced during a study of blood T cells in healthy people across ages (dated by TCRdb to 2015 to 2017). With regard to the full study: Template switching captured roughly one uniquely barcoded TCR beta cDNA molecule per two T cells in model experiments. Using deep sequencing normalized with unique cDNA molecular identifiers, the study measured how TCR beta repertoire diversity changes with age. The donors were divided into four age groups: young (average around 15 years), middle-aged (around 41), aged (about 60) and long-lived (about 80). Using the same blood draw, the study looked at two additional independent replicas of 1 million unique cDNA reads for two donors, one aged 18 to 30 and the other aged 80 or older. General conclusions and limits of the study: Compared with the aged group, more naive CD4+ T cells, fewer expanded clones and increased TCR diversity were shown by the long-lived group, suggesting age selection. The CMV infection status of donors was not known, potentially confounding age-related changes in expanded clonotypes. Estimates of total diversity from one million sequenced T cells were regarded as lower bounds and underestimates. Observed TCR beta diversity correlated strongly with the percentage of naive T cells measured by flow cytometry. Observed TCR beta diversity per million T cells fell roughly linearly with age, and a significant reduction was already apparent by age approximately 41. Since profiling was done on bulk unsorted PBMCs, naive and antigen-experienced compartments could not be conclusively compared.

As regards this clonotype: Its antigen specificity is not known. Per-base quality was not reported, and no clone a single base away is much larger than it.

CDR1 SGHRS and CDR2 YFSETQ were looked up in the germline V gene. The CDR3, from cysteine to phenylalanine, totals 13 residues. CDR3 DNA is the only sequence kept; it has 39 bases, read in frame from the first base. Between the V and J ends, shortened by 4 bases and 4 bases respectively, the junction contains 11 bases. To prepare the library, 5' RACE was applied. Sequencing took place on an Illumina HiSeq 2500. A second PCR of about 6 to 11 cycles was performed with a sample-barcoded 5' primer and a J-beta primer mix. A template-switch 5' adaptor carrying 12 random nucleotides introduced a unique molecular identifier onto each TCR beta cDNA molecule. Each sample yielded at least 2.5 million CDR3-containing paired-end reads. All of the RNA was converted into first-strand cDNA using the Mint cDNA synthesis kit, with a TRBC-specific oligonucleotide serving as the primer. All cDNA was treated with uracil-DNA glycosylase and then went through a first 18-cycle PCR with the universal primers M1SS and BC2_uni_R. On the study's bioinformatics: For normalization, 1 million high-quality reads were randomly selected from each sample, with every read carrying a distinct molecular identifier. Reads sharing molecular identifiers were discarded rather than binned into consensus sequences. MiTCR, with a Q25 quality threshold and the strictest error-elimination algorithm, was used for CDR3 identification, clonotype clustering and error correction. Lower-bound total TCR beta diversity was estimated with a nonparametric unseen species model using Euler transformation. TCRdb redid the processing of the public reads, applying fastp at Q25 and MiXCR, and retained in-frame beta chains. A single entry per CDR3 protein holds the most common genes and DNA from its merged rows. For this entry, the V and J calls and clone size follow TCRdb and not the study's own pipeline. In all, the sample holds some 760,000 distinct CDR3 sequences, and roughly 25% of those were seen once. 9.4% of the sample is taken by the ten largest.

The 35 to 40 donors, aged 6 to 90 years, were systemically healthy Caucasian individuals from Russia. Around 10 milliliters of peripheral blood were collected from each donor into EDTA-treated Vacutainer tubes. PBMCs were isolated by Ficoll-Paque density-gradient centrifugation, with at least 7 million obtained per sample. Total RNA was extracted from PBMCs with Trizol reagent, with at least 5 micrograms obtained per sample. For every donor, an aliquot of PBMCs went through flow cytometry to measure the percentages of naive CD45RAhigh/CD27high T cells. The same specimen was also included in a second study, on T cells of mothers and their children. The second study's paper adds: The donors were nine systemically healthy Caucasian individuals, made up of three mothers and their six children. cDNA synthesis consumed the entire amount of extracted RNA, loaded at approximately 1.6 ug RNA in each 15 ul reaction. In the second PCR, sample barcodes and 2-4 random nucleotides were introduced via the M1S primer. Over 8 million TCR beta CDR3 reads came from each mother, compared with approximately 3.1 million reads from each child. Thymic selection shapes the output of TCR recombination in a similar way in related and unrelated pairs, and inherited differences have a minor effect. Normalized repertoire overlap was always slightly but never significantly higher in related than unrelated mother-child pairs. With a sensitivity of approximately 93 clones per million clonotypes, no persistent microchimeric T cell clones were detected. Deep NGS was used in the study to compare the TCR beta repertoires of mothers and children and to look for features that separate related mother-child pairs from unrelated individuals. Mothers averaged about 40 +/- 4 years of age and children averaged around 10 +/- 4 years. After adapters were ligated using NEBNext reagents, the libraries underwent 100+100 nt paired-end sequencing on an Illumina HiSeq 2000. To prevent cross-contamination, the mother and child libraries were prepared one month apart and sequenced in separate runs. For each donor, somewhere between about 450,000 and 2,000,000 distinct TCR beta clonotypes were identified. Naive TCR beta clonotypes were estimated from low-frequency clonotypes matched to each donor's FACS-determined naive share, without sorting.

The chain is assembled from TRBV5-1 and TRBJ1-2, with the D gene not clear enough to name. The source of this sequence is a boy between 10 and 17 years old in good health. Sequences were obtained from blood. The CDR3 amino acid sequence is: CASSGDVGYGYTF. The DNA sequence is as follows: TGCGCCAGCAGCGGTGACGTCGGCTATGGCTACACCTTC.